This TCR beta chain was recovered during a study of blood T cell repertoires in COVID-19. Study details: The cDNA or gDNA used as material had been derived from T cells, B-cell-depleted T cells, or PBMCs.

Clinical history as reported by participants underpinned cohort assignment. As originally analysed: The assay estimated nucleated cells by amplifying reference gene primers. The protocol was immunoSEQ multiplex PCR, while the TCRdb copy is restricted to in-frame clones and leaves out a portion. The V and J calls and clone size were taken over from that table, and D and trimming were inferred from the DNA. This sample has 150,000 or so clones, with roughly 80% found just once. The specimen sequenced was PBMCs or T cells enriched from blood (not recorded which). The receptor comes from a man aged 45-65 years who had recovered from COVID-19.

CDR3 residues: CASSHSGTSGGSRDEQFF. CDR3 DNA: TGCGCCAGCAGCCATTCCGGGACTAGCGGGGGGAGCCGGGATGAGCAGTTCTTC. The chain has TRBV4-3 and TRBJ2-1, with 15 bases that match TRBD2. After removal of 3 bases from V and 8 bases from J, the junction contained 11 bases not matched to a gene. CDR3 length: 18 residues. Germline loops: CDR1 LGHNA, CDR2 YSLEER.